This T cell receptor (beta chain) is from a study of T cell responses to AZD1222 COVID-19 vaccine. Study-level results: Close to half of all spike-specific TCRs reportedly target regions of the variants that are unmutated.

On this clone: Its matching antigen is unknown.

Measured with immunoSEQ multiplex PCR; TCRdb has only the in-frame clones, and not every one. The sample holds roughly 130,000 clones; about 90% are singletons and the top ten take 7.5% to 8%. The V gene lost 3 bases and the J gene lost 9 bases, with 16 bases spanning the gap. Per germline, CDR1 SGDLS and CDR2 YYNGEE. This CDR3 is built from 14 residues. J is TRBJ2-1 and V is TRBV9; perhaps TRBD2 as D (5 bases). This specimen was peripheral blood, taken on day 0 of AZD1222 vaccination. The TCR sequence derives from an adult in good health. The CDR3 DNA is TGTGCCAGCAGCGCGAGTACTAGTAGTCTTGAGCAGTTCTTC. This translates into CASSASTSSLEQFF.